Listed below are T cell receptor beta chains from one sample, sequenced in a study of T cells expressing NK-cell markers. TCRdb reprocessed the 5' RACE reads and keeps a single row for each CDR3 protein, giving no DNA. The sample has about 370,000 distinct CDR3 sequences. Sequenced input: blood T cells: a sorted CD56 or NKG2C T cell subset, CD4+ or CD8+ T cells, or bulk PBMC T cells (not recorded which). The receptor set was obtained from a woman in her forties or fifties in good health. CDR3s include the opening cysteine and the closing phenylalanine or tryptophan.

j_call: TRBJ1-1; cdr3_length: 15; v_call: TRBV7-8; cdr3_aa: CASTEVAGGFSEAFF
j_call: TRBJ2-1; cdr3_length: 17; v_call: TRBV13; cdr3_aa: CASSPVGTSGKYNEQFF
j_call: TRBJ2-1; cdr3_length: 14; v_call: TRBV12-3/TRBV12-4; cdr3_aa: CASSATSGGNEQFF
j_call: TRBJ2-4; cdr3_length: 15; v_call: TRBV7-2; cdr3_aa: CASSLRPLAKNIQYF
j_call: TRBJ2-3; cdr3_length: 14; v_call: TRBV5-1; cdr3_aa: CASSSGQGIDTQYF
j_call: TRBJ2-2; cdr3_length: 14; v_call: TRBV20-1; cdr3_aa: CSARKLANTGELFF
j_call: TRBJ2-1; cdr3_length: 15; v_call: TRBV20-1; cdr3_aa: CSARDWGDSYNEQFF
j_call: TRBJ2-1; cdr3_length: 14; v_call: TRBV15; cdr3_aa: CATSRTRTENEQFF
j_call: TRBJ2-3; cdr3_length: 14; v_call: TRBV4-2; cdr3_aa: CASSRDRGLDTQYF
j_call: TRBJ1-4; cdr3_length: 14; v_call: TRBV7-9; cdr3_aa: CASTPGTGHEKLFF
j_call: TRBJ2-5; cdr3_length: 16; v_call: TRBV2; cdr3_aa: CASSEAGLAGWETQYF
j_call: TRBJ2-1; cdr3_length: 15; v_call: TRBV15; cdr3_aa: CATSRERRSYNEQFF
j_call: TRBJ1-2; cdr3_length: 14; v_call: TRBV29-1; cdr3_aa: CSVGRDGAGDGYTF
j_call: TRBJ2-3; cdr3_length: 15; v_call: TRBV11-2; cdr3_aa: CASSSMDRRLDTQYF
j_call: TRBJ2-7; cdr3_length: 13; v_call: TRBV7-2; cdr3_aa: CASSGQGSYEQYF
j_call: TRBJ2-7; cdr3_length: 17; v_call: TRBV5-1; cdr3_aa: CASSLGASGRAIREQYF
j_call: TRBJ1-1; cdr3_length: 13; v_call: TRBV28; cdr3_aa: CASSPRADTEAFF
j_call: TRBJ1-2; cdr3_length: 13; v_call: TRBV7-9; cdr3_aa: CASSSGQGRGYTF
j_call: TRBJ2-7; cdr3_length: 11; v_call: TRBV29-1; cdr3_aa: CSVDGGREQYF
j_call: TRBJ2-2; cdr3_length: 18; v_call: TRBV7-8; cdr3_aa: CASRVGGRAVGNTGELFF
j_call: TRBJ2-1; cdr3_length: 16; v_call: TRBV5-1; cdr3_aa: CASSFRFRRGGNEQFF
j_call: TRBJ2-2; cdr3_length: 15; v_call: TRBV6-1; cdr3_aa: CASSVRDYYTGELFF
j_call: TRBJ2-1; cdr3_length: 16; v_call: TRBV29-1; cdr3_aa: CSVDAHRRGAYNEQFF
j_call: TRBJ1-3; cdr3_length: 16; v_call: TRBV3-1; cdr3_aa: CASSQDPGISGNTIYF
j_call: TRBJ2-7; cdr3_length: 23; v_call: TRBV2; cdr3_aa: CASSEADPGQGNSAGGIFYEQYF
j_call: TRBJ2-1; cdr3_length: 14; v_call: TRBV2; cdr3_aa: CASRPLTSENEQFF
j_call: TRBJ1-4; cdr3_length: 15; v_call: TRBV5-1; cdr3_aa: CASSFLGQLNEKLFF
j_call: TRBJ1-4; cdr3_length: 16; v_call: TRBV4-1; cdr3_aa: CASSQIAGTANEKLFF
j_call: TRBJ1-4; cdr3_length: 13; v_call: TRBV27; cdr3_aa: CASAHQGDEKLFF
j_call: TRBJ1-6; cdr3_length: 12; v_call: TRBV15; cdr3_aa: CATSRDGSPLHF
j_call: TRBJ2-5; cdr3_length: 15; v_call: TRBV20-1; cdr3_aa: CSATSGSPKEETQYF
j_call: TRBJ2-3; cdr3_length: 15; v_call: TRBV4-2; cdr3_aa: CASSQVISGTDTQYF
j_call: TRBJ1-5; cdr3_length: 13; v_call: TRBV7-9; cdr3_aa: CASSLSKGQPQHF
j_call: TRBJ1-1; cdr3_length: 15; v_call: TRBV12-3/TRBV12-4; cdr3_aa: CASGIPGYRNTEAFF
j_call: TRBJ2-1; cdr3_length: 13; v_call: TRBV7-8; cdr3_aa: CASSLRLSNEQFF
j_call: TRBJ2-3; cdr3_length: 15; v_call: TRBV30; cdr3_aa: CAWSAGLAATDTQYF
j_call: TRBJ2-5; cdr3_length: 14; v_call: TRBV2; cdr3_aa: CASSVPGSKETQYF
j_call: TRBJ1-6; cdr3_length: 13; v_call: TRBV20-1; cdr3_aa: CSAAPGGDSPLHF
j_call: TRBJ1-6; cdr3_length: 14; v_call: TRBV6-6; cdr3_aa: CASTYKGKNSPLHF
j_call: TRBJ2-1; cdr3_length: 18; v_call: TRBV20-1; cdr3_aa: CSARDLKSNSSSYNEQFF
j_call: TRBJ1-1; cdr3_length: 13; v_call: TRBV12-3/TRBV12-4; cdr3_aa: CATSPSGRTEAFF
j_call: TRBJ2-4; cdr3_length: 12; v_call: TRBV18; cdr3_aa: CASSPSSDIQYF
j_call: TRBJ2-1; cdr3_length: 15; v_call: TRBV13; cdr3_aa: CASSLVGTPYNEQFF
j_call: TRBJ2-5; cdr3_length: 15; v_call: TRBV5-1; cdr3_aa: CASSHTLGGQETQYF
j_call: TRBJ2-1; cdr3_length: 15; v_call: TRBV5-1; cdr3_aa: CASKSPLKRPDEQFF
j_call: TRBJ2-1; cdr3_length: 16; v_call: TRBV11-3; cdr3_aa: CASSLVTSLSYNEQFF
j_call: TRBJ1-6; cdr3_length: 16; v_call: TRBV7-2; cdr3_aa: CASSPGFYKSYSPLHF